This is a list of T cell receptor beta chains from one sample in a study of early T cells in non-severe SARS-CoV-2 infection. MiXCR was run by TCRdb on the 5' RACE reads, yielding one entry per CDR3 protein. The sample yields about 60,000 distinct CDR3 sequences, 12% seen once. The sample was whole blood. These receptors originate from an adult who was a healthcare worker with PCR-confirmed SARS-CoV-2 infection or an uninfected control (not recorded which). Both conserved end residues are part of each CDR3. The order of the fields is V gene, D gene, J gene, clone size, CDR3 protein, CDR3 DNA. D genes are given only for firm matches. A clone size is listed for some rows: how often the clone was seen (once, few, many), or a class if it is expanded.

v_call: TRBV4-1; d_call: .; j_call: TRBJ1-1; clone_size: few; cdr3_aa: CASSQPTTGTEAFF; cdr3_nt: TGCGCCAGCAGCCAACCGACCACCGGCACTGAAGCTTTCTTT
v_call: TRBV11-1; d_call: TRBD1; j_call: TRBJ2-5; clone_size: .; cdr3_aa: CASSLGGTGHQETQYF; cdr3_nt: TGTGCCAGCAGCTTAGGAGGGACAGGGCACCAAGAGACCCAGTACTTC
v_call: TRBV29-1; d_call: .; j_call: TRBJ2-5; clone_size: few; cdr3_aa: CSGTTTQETQYF; cdr3_nt: TGCAGCGGAACTACCACCCAAGAGACCCAGTACTTC
v_call: TRBV19; d_call: .; j_call: TRBJ2-7; clone_size: .; cdr3_aa: CASSPESLSSYEQYF; cdr3_nt: TGTGCCAGTAGTCCTGAGTCCCTAAGCTCCTACGAGCAGTACTTC
v_call: TRBV11-3; d_call: .; j_call: TRBJ2-7; clone_size: many; cdr3_aa: CASSFTSERDEQYF; cdr3_nt: TGTGCCAGCAGCTTTACCAGCGAAAGGGACGAGCAGTACTTC
v_call: TRBV7-9; d_call: .; j_call: TRBJ2-5; clone_size: .; cdr3_aa: CASSLEDTQETQYF; cdr3_nt: TGTGCCAGCAGCTTAGAGGACACCCAAGAGACCCAGTACTTC
v_call: TRBV7-2; d_call: .; j_call: TRBJ1-2; clone_size: many; cdr3_aa: CASSLEGHGYGYTF; cdr3_nt: TGTGCCAGCAGCTTAGAAGGGCATGGCTATGGCTACACCTTC
v_call: TRBV20-1; d_call: .; j_call: TRBJ2-2; clone_size: .; cdr3_aa: CSASPQLGSPNTGELFF; cdr3_nt: TGCAGTGCTAGCCCACAGCTCGGCTCTCCGAACACCGGGGAGCTGTTTTTT
v_call: TRBV10-2; d_call: .; j_call: TRBJ1-1; clone_size: .; cdr3_aa: CASSESSFIGFQDTEAFF; cdr3_nt: TGCGCCAGCAGTGAGTCGTCATTTATTGGGTTTCAGGACACTGAAGCTTTCTTT
v_call: TRBV10-3; d_call: .; j_call: TRBJ2-1; clone_size: many; cdr3_aa: CAISERGPGGVDEQFF; cdr3_nt: TGTGCCATCAGTGAGCGGGGGCCCGGAGGGGTCGATGAGCAGTTCTTC
v_call: TRBV7-9; d_call: .; j_call: TRBJ2-2; clone_size: many; cdr3_aa: CASSLGPEGTGELFF; cdr3_nt: TGTGCCAGCAGCTTGGGTCCCGAGGGGACCGGGGAGCTGTTTTTT
v_call: TRBV7-2; d_call: .; j_call: TRBJ2-5; clone_size: many; cdr3_aa: CASSLGRVETQYF; cdr3_nt: TGTGCCAGCAGCTTAGGCAGGGTGGAGACCCAGTACTTC
v_call: TRBV28; d_call: .; j_call: TRBJ2-7; clone_size: many; cdr3_aa: CASSLSSYEQYF; cdr3_nt: TGTGCCAGCAGTTTATCTTCCTACGAGCAGTACTTC
v_call: TRBV20-1; d_call: .; j_call: TRBJ1-6; clone_size: few; cdr3_aa: CSARDLALWSPLHF; cdr3_nt: TGCAGTGCTAGAGACCTTGCCCTTTGGTCACCCCTCCACTTT
v_call: TRBV7-9; d_call: .; j_call: TRBJ2-1; clone_size: .; cdr3_aa: CASSLPRTNEQFF; cdr3_nt: TGTGCCAGCAGCTTACCCCGGACTAATGAGCAGTTCTTC
v_call: TRBV9; d_call: .; j_call: TRBJ2-3; clone_size: .; cdr3_aa: CASSVVQGSPTDTQYF; cdr3_nt: TGTGCCAGCAGCGTAGTCCAGGGGTCCCCCACAGATACGCAGTATTTT
v_call: TRBV27; d_call: TRBD1; j_call: TRBJ1-5; clone_size: .; cdr3_aa: CASSLWAQGGNQPQHF; cdr3_nt: TGTGCCAGCAGTTTATGGGCGCAGGGGGGCAATCAGCCCCAGCATTTT
v_call: TRBV7-9; d_call: TRBD1; j_call: TRBJ2-3; clone_size: .; cdr3_aa: CASSLGTGEADTQYF; cdr3_nt: TGTGCCAGCAGCTTAGGGACAGGGGAAGCAGATACGCAGTATTTT
v_call: TRBV11-2; d_call: .; j_call: TRBJ2-1; clone_size: few; cdr3_aa: CASSLDLSVQFF; cdr3_nt: TGTGCCAGCAGCTTAGACCTCTCTGTGCAGTTCTTC
v_call: TRBV20-1; d_call: .; j_call: TRBJ1-4; clone_size: many; cdr3_aa: CSAIMDGTNEKLFF; cdr3_nt: TGCAGTGCTATAATGGACGGAACTAATGAAAAACTGTTTTTT
v_call: TRBV3-1; d_call: TRBD2; j_call: TRBJ2-5; clone_size: .; cdr3_aa: CASSHDGTSEGTQYF; cdr3_nt: TGTGCCAGCAGCCACGACGGGACTAGCGAGGGGACCCAGTACTTC
v_call: TRBV20-1; d_call: .; j_call: TRBJ1-2; clone_size: many; cdr3_aa: CSARDYVGYTF; cdr3_nt: TGCAGTGCTAGAGACTATGTTGGCTACACCTTC
v_call: TRBV9; d_call: TRBD1; j_call: TRBJ2-1; clone_size: .; cdr3_aa: CASSVLGQGGYEQFF; cdr3_nt: TGTGCCAGCAGCGTATTGGGACAGGGGGGTTATGAGCAGTTCTTC
v_call: TRBV6-2/TRBV6-3; d_call: .; j_call: TRBJ2-1; clone_size: few; cdr3_aa: CASSFGGAPHGRNEQFF; cdr3_nt: TGTGCCAGCAGTTTTGGGGGGGCCCCTCACGGCCGCAATGAGCAGTTCTTC
v_call: TRBV29-1; d_call: .; j_call: TRBJ2-7; clone_size: .; cdr3_aa: CSVGGASSYEQYF; cdr3_nt: TGCAGCGTGGGGGGGGCCTCCTCCTACGAGCAGTACTTC
v_call: TRBV12-3/TRBV12-4; d_call: .; j_call: TRBJ1-3; clone_size: few; cdr3_aa: CASSGDRDKSGNTIYF; cdr3_nt: TGTGCCAGCAGTGGAGACCGGGACAAATCAGGAAACACCATATATTTT
v_call: TRBV2; d_call: .; j_call: TRBJ1-5; clone_size: many; cdr3_aa: CASSVMGDSNQPQHF; cdr3_nt: TGTGCCAGCAGTGTTATGGGTGATAGCAATCAGCCCCAGCATTTT
v_call: TRBV6-2/TRBV6-3; d_call: .; j_call: TRBJ2-1; clone_size: .; cdr3_aa: CASSLVEAYNEQFF; cdr3_nt: TGTGCCAGCAGTTTGGTCGAGGCCTACAATGAGCAGTTCTTC
v_call: TRBV11-2; d_call: .; j_call: TRBJ1-2; clone_size: few; cdr3_aa: CASSSLTLPNYGYTF; cdr3_nt: TGTGCCAGCAGCTCCTTGACACTACCTAACTATGGCTACACCTTC
v_call: TRBV28; d_call: TRBD2; j_call: TRBJ2-1; clone_size: many; cdr3_aa: CASRIGGLAGYNEQFF; cdr3_nt: TGCGCCAGCAGAATAGGGGGACTAGCGGGGTACAATGAGCAGTTCTTC
v_call: TRBV3-1; d_call: .; j_call: TRBJ2-2; clone_size: .; cdr3_aa: CASSSGVRAGELFF; cdr3_nt: TGTGCCAGCAGTTCTGGGGTTCGTGCCGGGGAGCTGTTTTTT
v_call: TRBV6-5; d_call: TRBD1; j_call: TRBJ1-5; clone_size: .; cdr3_aa: CASRSGTGSNQPQHF; cdr3_nt: TGTGCCAGCAGGTCCGGGACAGGGAGCAATCAGCCCCAGCATTTT
v_call: TRBV4-1; d_call: .; j_call: TRBJ1-1; clone_size: .; cdr3_aa: CASSQDPSEAFF; cdr3_nt: TGCGCCAGCAGCCAAGATCCCAGTGAAGCTTTCTTT
v_call: TRBV4-3; d_call: .; j_call: TRBJ2-3; clone_size: many; cdr3_aa: CASSQDGGTDTQYF; cdr3_nt: TGCGCCAGCAGCCAGGACGGGGGCACAGATACGCAGTATTTT
v_call: TRBV20-1; d_call: .; j_call: TRBJ1-1; clone_size: .; cdr3_aa: CSARVLTGRGNTEAFF; cdr3_nt: TGCAGTGCTAGAGTCCTTACAGGGAGGGGGAACACTGAAGCTTTCTTT
v_call: TRBV20-1; d_call: .; j_call: TRBJ2-3; clone_size: few; cdr3_aa: CSARVAGTSTDTQYF; cdr3_nt: TGCAGTGCTAGAGTTGCGGGAACTAGCACAGATACGCAGTATTTT
v_call: TRBV7-3; d_call: .; j_call: TRBJ2-7; clone_size: few; cdr3_aa: CASSPHSSYEQYF; cdr3_nt: TGTGCCAGCAGCCCTCACTCCTCCTACGAGCAGTACTTC
v_call: TRBV28; d_call: .; j_call: TRBJ1-1; clone_size: .; cdr3_aa: CASSPPTGLGTEAFF; cdr3_nt: TGTGCCAGCAGTCCCCCCACAGGGCTAGGAACTGAAGCTTTCTTT
v_call: TRBV6-2/TRBV6-3; d_call: TRBD1; j_call: TRBJ1-1; clone_size: .; cdr3_aa: CASSYPGTGRTEAFF; cdr3_nt: TGTGCCAGCAGTTATCCCGGGACAGGGAGGACTGAAGCTTTCTTT
v_call: TRBV10-1; d_call: .; j_call: TRBJ2-7; clone_size: many; cdr3_aa: CASSRDGYEQYF; cdr3_nt: TGCGCCAGCAGCCGGGACGGGTACGAGCAGTACTTC
v_call: TRBV7-9; d_call: TRBD2; j_call: TRBJ2-7; clone_size: few; cdr3_aa: CASSLSPSGRADEQYF; cdr3_nt: TGTGCCAGCAGCTTATCCCCTAGCGGGAGGGCCGACGAGCAGTACTTC
v_call: TRBV2; d_call: TRBD1; j_call: TRBJ2-1; clone_size: many; cdr3_aa: CASSTGVHEQFF; cdr3_nt: TGTGCCAGCTCGACAGGGGTCCATGAGCAGTTCTTC
v_call: TRBV6-1; d_call: .; j_call: TRBJ1-2; clone_size: .; cdr3_aa: CASRTYGYTF; cdr3_nt: TGTGCCAGCAGGACTTATGGCTACACCTTC
v_call: TRBV7-2; d_call: TRBD1; j_call: TRBJ1-1; clone_size: .; cdr3_aa: CASSPNQGGKTEAFF; cdr3_nt: TGTGCCAGCAGCCCCAACCAAGGGGGCAAAACTGAAGCTTTCTTT
v_call: TRBV18; d_call: .; j_call: TRBJ2-1; clone_size: many; cdr3_aa: CASSPHRGEINEQFF; cdr3_nt: TGTGCCAGCTCACCTCACCGAGGGGAAATTAATGAGCAGTTCTTC